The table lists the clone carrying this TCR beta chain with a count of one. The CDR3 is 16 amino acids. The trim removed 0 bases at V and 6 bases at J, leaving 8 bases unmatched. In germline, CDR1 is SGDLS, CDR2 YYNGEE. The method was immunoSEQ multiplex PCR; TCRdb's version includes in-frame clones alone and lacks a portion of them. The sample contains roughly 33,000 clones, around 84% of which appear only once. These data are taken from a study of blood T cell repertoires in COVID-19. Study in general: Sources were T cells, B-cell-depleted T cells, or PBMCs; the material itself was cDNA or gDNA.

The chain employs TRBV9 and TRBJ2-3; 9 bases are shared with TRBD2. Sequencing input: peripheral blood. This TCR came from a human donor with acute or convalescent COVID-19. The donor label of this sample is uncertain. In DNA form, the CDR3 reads TGTGCCAGCAGCGTAGGGAGTAGCGGGAGCAAGGATACGCAGTATTTT. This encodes CASSVGSSGSKDTQYF.